The 3 T cell receptor beta chains in this list originate from one sample, sequenced in a study of T cell responses to AZD1222 COVID-19 vaccine. Repertoires were generated with immunoSEQ multiplex PCR, while TCRdb's copy carries only in-frame clones and drops some. The sample contains 100,000 to 150,000 clones, over 75% of which appear only once. This specimen consisted of peripheral blood, obtained on day 0 of AZD1222 vaccination. These receptors came from an adult in good health.

The chain couples TRBV5-4 to TRBJ1-6; D is unclear. Between the trimmed V and J ends, which lost 2 bases and 3 bases, there was a span of 6 bases. Germline CDR1 reads SGHNT; CDR2 reads YYREEE (reference sequence). The length of the CDR3 is 14 residues. The CDR3 is CASSFGNYNSPLHF. The CDR3 coding sequence is TGTGCCAGCAGCTTCGGTAACTATAATTCACCCCTCCACTTT.

V gene TRBV19 combines with J gene TRBJ1-2; D not certain. The germline V and J ends were trimmed by 8 bases and 5 bases, with 12 bases remaining between them. CDR3 length equals 12 residues. Germline lookup yields CDR1 LNHDA and CDR2 SQIVND (reference sequence). The CDR3 coding sequence is TGTGCCAGTTCGGAGGGAGTATATGGCTACACCTTC. Translated: CASSEGVYGYTF.

The chain links TRBV5-4 to TRBJ2-2; 8 bases align to TRBD1. J lost 4 bases, V lost 4 bases, and 9 bases had no gene match. The CDR3 has 16 amino acids. Germline CDR1 SGHNT, CDR2 YYREEE (reference sequence). CDR3 sequence (DNA): TGTGCCAGCAGCCGTCCAGGGGGCGTGGGCACCGGGGAGCTGTTTTTT. This encodes CASSRPGGVGTGELFF.